This T cell receptor (beta chain) was found in a study of spatial heterogeneity in lung cancer. This clonotype was found many times. The time point denotes: sample taken at primary tumor resection. The junction had 15 bases not matched to a gene; V was cut back by 6 bases and J by 4 bases. The germline CDR1 and CDR2 sequences are MDHEN and SYDVKM. This CDR3 contains 17 residues. MiXCR, run by TCRdb on the 5' RACE reads, gives a single entry per CDR3 protein. The data hold roughly 48,000 distinct CDR3 sequences, with about 5.8% observed a single time. This sample comprised PBMCs, obtained at surgery. The receptor was isolated from a male donor with early-stage non-small cell lung cancer. This sequence joins TRBV28 and TRBJ1-1; 9 positions match TRBD1. The CDR3 bases are TGTGCCAGCAGCCAACCTCCGGGACAGGGATCGAGCACTGAAGCTTTCTTT. Amino acid sequence: CASSQPPGQGSSTEAFF.